This record covers a single TCR beta chain. Its target antigen remains unknown. Base-call qualities are not available, and no considerably larger clone is one nucleotide away. In the ViraFEST assay, PBMC were stimulated with viral peptide pools, and TCR sequencing was then used to find antigen-specific CD4+ T cell clonotypes based on their expansion. After less than eleven days of culture, CD4+ T cells were isolated with the EasySep CD4+ T cell isolation kit. Negative nucleocapsid antibody results before and after vaccination confirmed that the healthy vaccine recipients had no prior SARS-CoV-2 infection. Approximately 2 million PBMC per well were cultured with 9 to 10 ug/ml peptides in IMDM containing approximately 4.7% human AB serum, 10 IU/ml IL-2 and gentamicin. On days 3 and 7, half of the culture medium was replaced with fresh IL-2-containing medium. Unless otherwise noted, each peptide stimulation condition was cultured in triplicate wells. PBMC were separated from whole blood using Ficoll-Paque Plus gradient centrifugation and were then either cryopreserved at -140C or used fresh. The spike proteins of SARS-CoV-2 and of the common cold coronaviruses HCoV-NL63, HCoV-OC43 and HCoV-229E were spanned by overlapping peptide pools. The QIAamp micro DNA kit was used to extract genomic DNA from the cultured CD4+ T cells.

The method behind the library was the immunoSEQ multiplex PCR assay. DNA from the CD4+ T cells that had been cultured and isolated underwent TCR beta CDR3 sequencing. On the authors' methods: Non-productive TCR sequences were discarded, and reads were trimmed to the CDR3 region, with only CDR3s of 7 or more amino acids retained. The MANAFEST web app was used to identify antigen-specific clonotypes by comparing expansion in peptide wells with expansion in reference cultures. For clones to be considered positive, expansion at FDR<0.05 versus reference and all other wells, an odds ratio above 5, and a frequency above 0.1% in two replicate wells were required. A clonotype was called cross-reactive if it was significantly expanded both in SARS-CoV-2 spike wells and in at least one common cold coronavirus spike condition. CDR3 similarity was assessed by Levenshtein distance using the stringdist R package, and unrooted trees were constructed with ape in R 3.6.1. This is the immuneACCESS table as TCRdb keeps it, with only in-frame sequences that have V and J called. A part of the clones is gone; compared with another copy, unresolved V genes explain less than half, and the rest is unexplained. The DNA was the basis for D and trimming; V, J and clone size are from that table. This sample holds 35,000 to 40,000 clones; about 69% were observed only once. The top ten clonotypes cover 15% of the sample.

From its cysteine to its phenylalanine, the CDR3 spans 14 amino acids. The entry retains the CDR3 DNA only, 42 bases that are in frame from base 1. Taken from the germline V gene (reference sequence), the CDR1 and CDR2 loops are MNHNY and SVGAGI. The germline V end is reduced by 6 bases and the J end by 3 bases; junction bases left unmatched: 4. The data were obtained in a study of vaccination effects on CD4 cells after COVID-19 (dated by TCRdb to the early 2020s). In the study overall: Two doses of either the BNT162b2 or the mRNA-1273 mRNA SARS-CoV-2 vaccine were administered to participants. SARS-CoV-2 spike-specific CD4+ TCR repertoires were compared before and after mRNA vaccination in COVID-19 convalescent patients and in infection-naive vaccine recipients. Altogether, roughly 10 COVID-19 convalescent patients and several SARS-CoV-2-naive healthy vaccine recipients made up the full study. The Oncomine TCR Beta short-read assay on an Illumina iSeq 100 was used to sequence cultures from other donors in the study. The paper's findings and limits, for the study overall: In healthy vaccine recipients, vaccine-induced clones were almost all SARS-CoV-2 mono-reactive, with only 1 of 255 being cross-reactive with common cold coronaviruses. Only a small number of convalescent patients were included, and no early post-infection timepoints were available, which limited the study. Both infection-induced and vaccine-induced clones contracted markedly at late post-vaccination timepoints, which is consistent with waning T cell responses.

The origin of this receptor is a human donor who received a COVID-19 vaccine. The sample here was CD4+ T cells from PBMCs cultured with HCoV-OC43 spike peptides, taken before COVID-19 vaccination. The cell subset or site label, as the study defines it: HCoV-OC43 spike overlapping peptide pool stimulation. The chain uses TRBV6-6 and TRBJ2-1; TRBD2 fits 8 bases in the junction. Here the CDR3 is given as CASSDRGGYNEQFF. The DNA sequence follows: TGTGCCAGCAGCGACCGGGGGGGCTACAATGAGCAGTTCTTC.